What follows describes a single T cell receptor (beta chain). The same CDR3 arises from other DNA sequences in this sample as well. This entry is derived from a study of T cell responses to AZD1222 COVID-19 vaccine. Generated by immunoSEQ multiplex PCR, the TCRdb table keeps only in-frame clones and is missing some. The data show more than 100,000 clones, 70% to 90% seen once. The sequence was collected from an adult in good health. The sequenced sample was peripheral blood, obtained on day 0 of AZD1222 vaccination.

The CDR3 loop reads CASSLRGNQPQHF. CDR3 coding DNA: TGTGCCAGCAGCTTACGAGGAAATCAGCCCCAGCATTTT. This chain connects TRBV7-2 to TRBJ1-5; no reliable D call. Trimming took off 2 bases at V and 4 bases at J, with 6 bases between the two ends. CDR3 length equals 13 residues. Germline assignment: CDR1 SGHTA and CDR2 FQGNSA.